Each of the 9 T cell receptor beta chains below was sequenced from the same sample in a study of T cell clonotyping in hematopoietic cell transplantation. Generated by immunoSEQ multiplex PCR, the TCRdb table keeps only in-frame clones and is missing some. Counted here are roughly 5,000 clones, about 90% occurring once; the ten biggest clones make up 5% to 6%. The sequencing input was peripheral blood mononuclear cells. These receptors were obtained from a man aged 35 to 55 in good health. Some clones in this sample may be carry-over from other donors' samples.

V is TRBV28 and J is TRBJ1-2, with 9 bases fitting TRBD1. Unmatched junction bases numbered 3, after V lost 6 bases and J lost 4 bases. CDR1 and CDR2 from the germline V gene are MDHEN and SYDVKM. This CDR3 is 13 amino acids long. This CDR3 reads CASRTGGSYGYTF. Here the CDR3 DNA reads TGTGCCAGCAGAACAGGGGGCAGCTATGGCTACACCTTC.

The chain links TRBV15 to TRBJ2-2; D gene unclear. The V gene lost 0 bases and the J gene lost 8 bases, with 4 bases spanning the gap. The CDR3 is 12 residues long. The germline gives CDR1 LNHNV, CDR2 YYDKDF (reference sequence). The DNA of the CDR3 is TGTGCCACCAGCAGAGATTTGGGGGAGCTGTTTTTT. Amino acid sequence: CATSRDLGELFF.

The chain couples TRBV6-5 to TRBJ1-1; D possibly corresponds to TRBD1 (5 bases). Trimming pared 5 bases from V and 3 bases from J, leaving 16 bases between. The CDR3 contains 15 residues. The germline gives CDR1 MNHEY, CDR2 SVGAGI. The CDR3 DNA reads TGTGCCAGCAGTCAGAAGGGGTTCGCTTACACTGAAGCTTTCTTT. It specifies CASSQKGFAYTEAFF.

V gene TRBV7-9 combines with J gene TRBJ1-5, with D possibly matching TRBD1 (5 bases). Germline CDR1 and CDR2: SEHNR and FQNEAQ (reference sequence). V was trimmed by 5 bases and J by 3 bases, leaving 8 bases between them. The CDR3 covers 13 residues. The CDR3 coding sequence is TGTGCCAGCAGCAGGGGTTTCAATCAGCCCCAGCATTTT. The encoded protein is CASSRGFNQPQHF.

The genes are TRBV6-6 and TRBJ1-1; D remains ambiguous. V gave up 10 bases and J gave up 0 bases, with 12 bases separating them. This CDR3 has 13 amino acids. The germline CDR1 and CDR2 sequences are MNHNY and SVGAGI (reference sequence). The chain's CDR3 is CATAGFMNTEAFF. The CDR3 DNA follows: TGTGCCACCGCGGGGTTTATGAACACTGAAGCTTTCTTT.

CDR3 sequence (DNA): TGTGCCAGCAGCTTGGGGGACAGATACGGCTACACCTTC. Translation: CASSLGDRYGYTF. V is TRBV5-6 and J is TRBJ1-2; 7 bases are shared with TRBD1. After removal of 0 bases from V and 8 bases from J, the junction contained 4 bases not matched to a gene. Germline V gene lookup returns CDR1 SGHDT and CDR2 YYEEEE. The length of the CDR3 is 13 residues.

V is TRBV2 and J is TRBJ1-5; D gene unclear. The length of the CDR3 is 12 residues. Per germline, CDR1 SNHLY and CDR2 FYNNEI. The germline V and J ends were trimmed by 3 bases and 6 bases, with 6 bases remaining between them. DNA for the CDR3: TGTGCCAGCAGTGATCCCGGTCAGCCCCAGCATTTT. Encoded protein: CASSDPGQPQHF.

The V call is TRBV11-2, the J call TRBJ2-1, with a weak D call TRBD2 (5 bases). This CDR3 spans 17 amino acids. Trimming took off 2 bases at V and 6 bases at J, with 20 bases between the two ends. The germline gives CDR1 SGHAT, CDR2 FQNNGV. The DNA for the CDR3 is TGTGCCAGCAGCTTACTCCGGGGTGGAGCACTGTTCAATGAGCAGTTCTTC. This gives the protein CASSLLRGGALFNEQFF.

In this sample, this clone turned up once. CDR3 nucleotides: TGCGCCAGCAGGCCAGCTTCTGACGGGGAGCTGTTTTTT. This translates into CASRPASDGELFF. The chain couples TRBV10-2 to TRBJ2-2; D ambiguous. Germline CDR1 reads WSHSY; CDR2 reads SAAADI. With 6 bases removed from V and 7 bases from J, the gap between germline ends came to 12 bases. The CDR3 sequence is 13 residues long.